This TCR beta chain was captured by sequencing in a study of blood T cells in healthy people across ages. The study's findings and limits: Unsorted PBMCs prevented conclusive naive versus antigen-experienced comparison.

This clonotype was counted only a few times. What it recognizes is unknown. It was with a sample-barcoded 5' primer and a J-beta primer mix that a second PCR of roughly 7 to 12 cycles was run. The authors tagged each cDNA molecule using a template-switch adaptor with 12 random nucleotides. A single record per CDR3 protein comes from TCRdb applying MiXCR to the 5' RACE reads. This repertoire shows 800,000 to 950,000 distinct CDR3 sequences, about 29% found once; its top ten account for more than 8.5%. Germline CDR1 MGHDK, CDR2 SYGVNS. With 6 bases removed from V and 5 bases from J, the gap between germline ends came to 13 bases. CDR3 length: 13 amino acids. These records were also assigned to another study, of T cells of mothers and their children. This second study notes: All RNA that had been extracted was used for cDNA synthesis at around 1.4 ug per 15 ul.

The chain has TRBV25-1 and TRBJ2-5, with D maybe TRBD2 (6 bases). Sequenced input: blood. This sequence was found in a woman aged 40 to 55 in good health. CDR3 in amino acids: CASRSVAVETQYF. CDR3 nucleotide sequence: TGTGCCAGCAGGTCTGTAGCGGTGGAGACCCAGTACTTC.